Listed below are T cell receptor beta chains from one sample, sequenced in a study of blood T cell repertoires in COVID-19. The method was immunoSEQ multiplex PCR; TCRdb's version includes in-frame clones alone and lacks a portion of them. The table lists approximately 190,000 clones, approximately 84% of them singletons. Material for sequencing was peripheral blood. The origin of the receptors is a human donor with acute or convalescent COVID-19. The donor label of this sample is uncertain. Each CDR3 is given with its conserved first and last residue. The D gene is left open where the match is weak. Only part of the rows carry a size: once, few, many, or a class if the clone is expanded.

D gene,V gene,J gene,clone size,CDR3 protein,CDR3 DNA
TRBD1,TRBV28,TRBJ1-3,NA,CASSLQGARGNTIYF,TGTGCCAGCAGTTTACAGGGGGCGCGTGGAAACACCATATATTTT
NA,TRBV10-3,TRBJ1-2,once,CAISLTLEGGYTF,TGTGCCATCAGTTTAACGCTTGAGGGTGGCTACACCTTC
NA,TRBV5-1,TRBJ2-7,NA,CASSSRTTISYEQYF,TGCGCCAGCAGCTCCCGGACTACGATCTCCTACGAGCAGTACTTC
NA,TRBV5-1,TRBJ2-1,NA,CASSLGLAPYNEQFF,TGCGCCAGCAGCTTGGGCCTAGCCCCCTACAATGAGCAGTTCTTC
NA,TRBV7-6,TRBJ1-4,few,CASSPNYGGLGEKLFF,TGTGCCAGCAGCCCTAATTACGGGGGGCTCGGGGAAAAACTGTTTTTT
NA,TRBV28,TRBJ2-7,NA,CASTRPTGPYEQYF,TGTGCCAGCACCCGTCCAACAGGCCCCTACGAGCAGTACTTC
TRBD1,TRBV10-3,TRBJ2-5,few,CAISEPDRVWETQYF,TGTGCCATCAGTGAGCCGGACAGGGTTTGGGAGACCCAGTACTTC
TRBD1,TRBV24-1,TRBJ2-1,once,CATGAGTANNEQFF,TGTGCCACCGGGGCCGGGACAGCAAACAATGAGCAGTTCTTC
TRBD1,TRBV27,TRBJ2-7,once,CASSSAGGPYEQYF,TGTGCCAGCAGTTCGGCAGGGGGACCCTACGAGCAGTACTTC
NA,TRBV15,TRBJ2-6,NA,CATSSFSGTLAGANVLTF,TGTGCCACCAGCAGCTTCTCTGGGACATTGGCTGGGGCCAACGTCCTGACTTTC
TRBD2,TRBV13,TRBJ2-1,few,CASSPGTSGLKGGFF,TGTGCCAGCAGCCCTGGGACTAGCGGCCTCAAGGGGGGGTTCTTC
NA,TRBV5-6,TRBJ2-2,NA,CASSETNTGELFF,TGTGCCAGCAGCGAGACGAACACCGGGGAGCTGTTTTTT
NA,TRBV7-2,TRBJ2-1,few,CASSPVGRESNNEQFF,TGTGCCAGCAGCCCCGTAGGCCGGGAGAGTAACAATGAGCAGTTCTTC
NA,TRBV7-2,TRBJ2-2,NA,CASSPGAARVWAGELFF,TGTGCCAGCAGCCCAGGGGCAGCCAGGGTTTGGGCCGGGGAGCTGTTTTTT
NA,TRBV28,TRBJ2-3,NA,CASSNMQGNTDTQYF,TGTGCCAGCAGTAATATGCAGGGTAACACAGATACGCAGTATTTT
NA,TRBV5-4,TRBJ2-4,NA,CASSLDQASGNIQYF,TGTGCCAGCAGCTTGGATCAAGCGTCGGGAAACATTCAGTACTTC
TRBD1,TRBV12-5,TRBJ1-1,NA,CASGLDPAGQGNTEAFF,TGTGCTAGTGGTTTGGACCCAGCGGGACAGGGGAACACTGAAGCTTTCTTT
NA,TRBV29-1,TRBJ1-1,NA,CSVEWATAEAFF,TGCAGCGTTGAATGGGCTACCGCTGAAGCTTTCTTT
NA,TRBV6-5,TRBJ2-7,NA,CASADRNRYEQYF,TGTGCCAGCGCCGACAGAAACCGGTACGAGCAGTACTTC
TRBD1,TRBV9,TRBJ2-7,NA,CASGTGTGTYEQYF,TGTGCCAGCGGAACCGGGACAGGGACCTACGAGCAGTACTTC
TRBD2,TRBV5-1,TRBJ2-3,few,CASSFTSGSTDTQYF,TGCGCCAGCAGCTTCACTAGCGGGAGCACAGATACGCAGTATTTT
TRBD1,TRBV10-1,TRBJ2-1,NA,CASSAPGQAEYNEQFF,TGCGCCAGCAGTGCTCCGGGACAGGCGGAGTACAATGAGCAGTTCTTC
NA,TRBV21-1,TRBJ2-3,NA,CASSKFWLAGMGDTQYF,TGTGCCAGCAGCAAATTCTGGCTAGCGGGAATGGGAGATACGCAGTATTTT
TRBD1,TRBV6-5,TRBJ1-4,NA,CASSRQGIPLEKLFF,TGTGCCAGCAGTCGACAGGGTATCCCCCTCGAAAAACTGTTTTTT
NA,TRBV19,TRBJ2-3,NA,CASTAGSPPDTQYF,TGTGCCAGTACCGCAGGAAGCCCGCCGGATACGCAGTATTTT
NA,TRBV5-6,TRBJ1-1,once,CASSLSVNTEAFF,TGTGCCAGCAGCTTATCAGTGAACACTGAAGCTTTCTTT
NA,TRBV19,TRBJ1-3,NA,CASTIESSGNTIYF,TGTGCCAGTACGATCGAGTCCTCTGGAAACACCATATATTTT
NA,TRBV23-1,TRBJ1-1,NA,CASSQPQGGLNTEAFF,TGCGCCAGCAGTCAACCTCAAGGGGGTTTGAACACTGAAGCTTTCTTT
TRBD1,TRBV7-9,TRBJ2-1,NA,CASSSDRGRYNEQFF,TGTGCCAGCAGCTCCGACAGGGGAAGATACAATGAGCAGTTCTTC
TRBD2,TRBV19,TRBJ2-7,NA,CASSMGLAGQISYEQYF,TGTGCCAGTAGTATGGGACTAGCGGGGCAAATCTCCTACGAGCAGTACTTC
NA,TRBV5-4,TRBJ2-2,NA,CASSPTGKGELFF,TGTGCCAGCAGCCCAACAGGCAAGGGGGAGCTGTTTTTT
NA,TRBV12-2,TRBJ1-1,NA,CASRLVHSTSAEAFF,TGTGCAAGTCGCTTAGTTCACAGTACCTCGGCTGAAGCTTTCTTT
NA,TRBV29-1,TRBJ2-7,NA,CSVDVRGHEQYF,TGCAGCGTTGACGTCCGGGGTCACGAGCAGTACTTC
TRBD2,TRBV19,TRBJ2-7,NA,CASSAIGLAGGLYEQYF,TGTGCCAGTAGTGCCATCGGACTAGCGGGAGGGCTCTACGAGCAGTACTTC
TRBD1,TRBV10-1,TRBJ2-2,NA,CASSEIDRAAGELFF,TGCGCCAGCAGTGAAATTGACAGGGCAGCCGGGGAGCTGTTTTTT
TRBD2,TRBV10-2,TRBJ2-2,NA,CASSASGRAGTGELFF,TGCGCCAGCAGTGCTAGCGGGAGGGCCGGCACCGGGGAGCTGTTTTTT
TRBD1,TRBV18,TRBJ1-1,few,CASSGQGTNTEAFF,TGTGCCAGCTCAGGACAGGGGACAAACACTGAAGCTTTCTTT
NA,TRBV27,TRBJ2-7,NA,CASSLLGDTYEQYF,TGTGCCAGCAGTTTATTAGGGGATACCTACGAGCAGTACTTC
TRBD1,TRBV5-1,TRBJ2-7,once,CASSWDRATYEQYF,TGCGCCAGCAGTTGGGACAGGGCCACCTACGAGCAGTACTTC
NA,TRBV6-5,TRBJ1-1,once,CASTKEAGTEAFF,TGTGCCAGCACCAAGGAGGCGGGTACTGAAGCTTTCTTT
NA,TRBV6-2/TRBV6-3,TRBJ1-6,NA,CASSPPRYSPLHF,TGTGCCAGCAGCCCCCCGCGTTATTCACCCCTCCACTTT
NA,TRBV27,TRBJ2-2,NA,CASSPVGSGNTGELFF,TGTGCCAGCAGTCCCGTGGGTAGCGGAAACACCGGGGAGCTGTTTTTT
NA,TRBV19,TRBJ1-2,NA,CARLGPGHLHEGYTF,TGTGCCAGACTAGGCCCGGGACACCTCCACGAGGGCTACACCTTC
TRBD2,TRBV4-1,TRBJ2-5,NA,CASSQDPSGTSGLGAQYF,TGCGCCAGCAGCCAAGATCCGTCTGGGACTAGCGGATTAGGGGCCCAGTACTTC
TRBD2,TRBV5-4,TRBJ2-3,once,CASSLGTSGRTDTQYF,TGTGCCAGCAGCTTAGGGACTAGCGGGAGGACAGATACGCAGTATTTT
TRBD2,TRBV6-5,TRBJ2-3,NA,CASTGTSGPTDTQYF,TGTGCCAGCACCGGGACTAGCGGACCAACAGATACGCAGTATTTT
NA,TRBV28,TRBJ2-7,NA,CASNRGHSYEQYF,TGTGCCAGCAATCGCGGGCATTCCTACGAGCAGTACTTC
NA,TRBV2,TRBJ2-3,NA,CASSEWSPQDTQYF,TGTGCCAGCAGTGAATGGTCCCCCCAGGATACGCAGTATTTT
NA,TRBV5-5,TRBJ2-4,NA,CASSLTASKNIQYF,TGTGCCAGCAGCTTGACAGCCTCCAAAAACATTCAGTACTTC
TRBD2,TRBV6-2/TRBV6-3,TRBJ2-3,NA,CASSQHSGRTDTQYF,TGTGCCAGCAGCCAACATAGCGGGAGAACAGATACGCAGTATTTT
TRBD1,TRBV7-9,TRBJ1-2,NA,CASSSFRQGNYGYTF,TGTGCCAGCAGCTCCTTCAGACAGGGGAACTATGGCTACACCTTC